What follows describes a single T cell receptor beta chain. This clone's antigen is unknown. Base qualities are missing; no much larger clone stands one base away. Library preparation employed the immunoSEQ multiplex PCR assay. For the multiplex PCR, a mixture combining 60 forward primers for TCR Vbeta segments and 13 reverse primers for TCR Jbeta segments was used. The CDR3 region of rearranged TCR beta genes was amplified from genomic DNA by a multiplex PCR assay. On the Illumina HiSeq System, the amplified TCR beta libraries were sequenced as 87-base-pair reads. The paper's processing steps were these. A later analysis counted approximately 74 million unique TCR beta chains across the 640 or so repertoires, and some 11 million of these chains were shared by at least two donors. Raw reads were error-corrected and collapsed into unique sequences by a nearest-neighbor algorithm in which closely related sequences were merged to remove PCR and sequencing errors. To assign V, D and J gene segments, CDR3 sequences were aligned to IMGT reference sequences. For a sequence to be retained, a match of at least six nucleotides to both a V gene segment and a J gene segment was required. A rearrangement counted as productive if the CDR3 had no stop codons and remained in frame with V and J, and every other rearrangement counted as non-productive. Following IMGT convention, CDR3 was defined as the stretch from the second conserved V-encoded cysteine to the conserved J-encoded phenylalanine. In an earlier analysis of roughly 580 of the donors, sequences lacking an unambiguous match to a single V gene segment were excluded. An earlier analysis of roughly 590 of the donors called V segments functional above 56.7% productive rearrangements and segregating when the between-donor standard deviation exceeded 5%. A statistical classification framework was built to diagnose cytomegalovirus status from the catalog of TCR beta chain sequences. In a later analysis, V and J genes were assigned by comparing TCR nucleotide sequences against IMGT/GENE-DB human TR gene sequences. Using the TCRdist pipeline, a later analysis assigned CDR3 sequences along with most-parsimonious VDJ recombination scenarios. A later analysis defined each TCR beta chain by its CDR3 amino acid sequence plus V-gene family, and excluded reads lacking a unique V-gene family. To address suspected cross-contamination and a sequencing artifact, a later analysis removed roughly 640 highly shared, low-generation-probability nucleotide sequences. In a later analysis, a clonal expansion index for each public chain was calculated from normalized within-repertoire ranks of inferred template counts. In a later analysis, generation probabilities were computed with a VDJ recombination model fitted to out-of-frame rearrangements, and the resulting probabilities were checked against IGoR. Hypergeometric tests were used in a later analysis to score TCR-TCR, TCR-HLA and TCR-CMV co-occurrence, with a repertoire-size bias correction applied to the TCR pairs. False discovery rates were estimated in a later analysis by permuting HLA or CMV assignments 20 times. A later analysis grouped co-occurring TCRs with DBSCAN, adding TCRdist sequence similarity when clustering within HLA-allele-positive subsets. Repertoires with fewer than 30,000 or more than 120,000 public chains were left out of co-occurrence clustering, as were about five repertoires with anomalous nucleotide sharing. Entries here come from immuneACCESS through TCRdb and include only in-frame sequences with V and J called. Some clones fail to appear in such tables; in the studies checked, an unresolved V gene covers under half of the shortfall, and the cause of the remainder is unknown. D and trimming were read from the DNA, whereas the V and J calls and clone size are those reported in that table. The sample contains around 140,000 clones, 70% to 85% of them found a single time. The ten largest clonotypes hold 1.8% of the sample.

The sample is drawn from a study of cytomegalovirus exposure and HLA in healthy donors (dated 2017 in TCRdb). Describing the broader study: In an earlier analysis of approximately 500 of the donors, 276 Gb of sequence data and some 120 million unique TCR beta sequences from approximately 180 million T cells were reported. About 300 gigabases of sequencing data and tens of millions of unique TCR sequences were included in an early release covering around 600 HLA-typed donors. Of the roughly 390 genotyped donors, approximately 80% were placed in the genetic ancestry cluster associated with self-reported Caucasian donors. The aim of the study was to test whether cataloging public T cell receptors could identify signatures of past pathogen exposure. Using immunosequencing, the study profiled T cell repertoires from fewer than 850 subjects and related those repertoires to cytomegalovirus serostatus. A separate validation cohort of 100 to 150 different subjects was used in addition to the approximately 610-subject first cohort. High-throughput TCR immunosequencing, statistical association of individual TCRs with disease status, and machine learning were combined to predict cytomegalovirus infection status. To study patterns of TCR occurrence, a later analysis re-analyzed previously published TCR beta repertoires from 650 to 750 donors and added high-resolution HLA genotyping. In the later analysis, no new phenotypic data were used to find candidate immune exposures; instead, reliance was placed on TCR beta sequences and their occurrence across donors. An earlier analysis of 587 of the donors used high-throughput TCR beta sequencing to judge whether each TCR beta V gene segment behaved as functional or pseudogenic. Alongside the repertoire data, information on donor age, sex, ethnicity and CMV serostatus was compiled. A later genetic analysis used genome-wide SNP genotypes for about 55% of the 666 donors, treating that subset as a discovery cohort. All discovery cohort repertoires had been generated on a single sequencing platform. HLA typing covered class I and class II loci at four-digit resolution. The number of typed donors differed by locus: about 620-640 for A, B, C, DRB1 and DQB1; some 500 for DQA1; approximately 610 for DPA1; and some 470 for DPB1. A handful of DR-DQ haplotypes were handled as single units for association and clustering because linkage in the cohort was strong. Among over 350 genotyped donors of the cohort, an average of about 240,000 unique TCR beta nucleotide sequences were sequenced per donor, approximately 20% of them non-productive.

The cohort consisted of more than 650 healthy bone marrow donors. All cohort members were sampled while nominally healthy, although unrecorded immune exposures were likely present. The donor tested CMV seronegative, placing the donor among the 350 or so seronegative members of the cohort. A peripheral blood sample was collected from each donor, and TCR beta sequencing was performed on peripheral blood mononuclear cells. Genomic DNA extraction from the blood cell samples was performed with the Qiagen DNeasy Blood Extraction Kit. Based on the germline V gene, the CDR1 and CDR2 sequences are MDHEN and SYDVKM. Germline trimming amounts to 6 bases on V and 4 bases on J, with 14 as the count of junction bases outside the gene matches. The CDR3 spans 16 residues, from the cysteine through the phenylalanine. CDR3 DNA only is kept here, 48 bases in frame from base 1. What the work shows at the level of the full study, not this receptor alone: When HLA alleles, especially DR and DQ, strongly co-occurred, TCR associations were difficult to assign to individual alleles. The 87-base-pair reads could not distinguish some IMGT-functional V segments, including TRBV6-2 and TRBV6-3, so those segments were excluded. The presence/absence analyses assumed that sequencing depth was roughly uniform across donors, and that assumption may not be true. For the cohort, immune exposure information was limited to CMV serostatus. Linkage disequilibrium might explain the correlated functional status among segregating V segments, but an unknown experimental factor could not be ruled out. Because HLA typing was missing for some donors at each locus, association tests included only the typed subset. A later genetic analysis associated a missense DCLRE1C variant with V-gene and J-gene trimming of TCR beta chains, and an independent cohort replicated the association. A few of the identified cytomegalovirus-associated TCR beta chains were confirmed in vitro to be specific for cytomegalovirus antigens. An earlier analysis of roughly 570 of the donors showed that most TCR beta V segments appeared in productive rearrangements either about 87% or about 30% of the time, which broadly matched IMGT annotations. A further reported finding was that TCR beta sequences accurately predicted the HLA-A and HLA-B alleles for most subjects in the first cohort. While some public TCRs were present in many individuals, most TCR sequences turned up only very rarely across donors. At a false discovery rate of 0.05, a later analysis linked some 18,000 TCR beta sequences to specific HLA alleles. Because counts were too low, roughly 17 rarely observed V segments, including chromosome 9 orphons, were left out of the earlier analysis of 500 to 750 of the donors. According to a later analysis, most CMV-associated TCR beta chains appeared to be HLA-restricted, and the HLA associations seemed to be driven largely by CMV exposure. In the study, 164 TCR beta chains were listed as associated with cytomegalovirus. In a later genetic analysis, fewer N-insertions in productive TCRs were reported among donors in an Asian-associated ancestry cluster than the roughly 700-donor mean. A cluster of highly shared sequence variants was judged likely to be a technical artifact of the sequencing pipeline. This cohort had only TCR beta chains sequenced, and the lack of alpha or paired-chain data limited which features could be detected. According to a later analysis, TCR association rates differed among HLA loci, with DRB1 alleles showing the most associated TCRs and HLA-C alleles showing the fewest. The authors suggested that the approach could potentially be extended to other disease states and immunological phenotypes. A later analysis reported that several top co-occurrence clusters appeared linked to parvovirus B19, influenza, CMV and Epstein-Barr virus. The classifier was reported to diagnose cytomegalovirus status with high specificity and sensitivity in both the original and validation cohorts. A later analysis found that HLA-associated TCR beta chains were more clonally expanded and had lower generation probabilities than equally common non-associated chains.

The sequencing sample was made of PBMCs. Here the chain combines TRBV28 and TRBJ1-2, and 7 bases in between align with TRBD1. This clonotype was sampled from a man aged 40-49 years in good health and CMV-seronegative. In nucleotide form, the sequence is TGTGCCAGCAGCCAACCCAACCCGACAGGGTCCTATGGCTACACCTTC. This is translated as CASSQPNPTGSYGYTF.